This T cell receptor beta chain was sequenced in a study of blood T cell repertoires in COVID-19. The CDR3 totals 16 residues. The authors' processing: Amplification of reference gene primers provided the estimated nucleated cell counts. Method: immunoSEQ multiplex PCR; TCRdb's copy keeps in-frame clones and lacks some. V and J calls and clone size are as listed in that table; D and trimming were resolved from the DNA. The table includes around 230,000 clones, 70% to 90% detected once. Material: PBMCs or T cells enriched from blood (not recorded which). The chain carries TRBV21-1 and TRBJ2-7; the table's D call, TRBD2, has no DNA check behind it. TRBV21-1 counts as a pseudogene. The receptor comes from a woman between 40 and 50 years old with acute COVID-19. The CDR3 DNA follows: TGTGCCAATAGACAGAAAGCGGGTTTCGGTTCGTACGAGCAGTACTTC. Translating gives CANRQKAGFGSYEQYF.